This paragraph covers one TCR beta chain sequence. Its antigen remains unidentified. Other nucleotide sequences from this sample produce the same CDR3. The sample belongs to a study of shared clonotypes between healthy human individuals. Looked up from germline, CDR1 is SEHNR and CDR2 is FQNEAQ (reference sequence). The CDR3 has 16 residues. The V and J ends lost 5 bases and 0 bases respectively, with 14 bases between them. The data were produced by immunoSEQ multiplex PCR, yet TCRdb's version contains in-frame clones alone and is incomplete. The data contain under 850,000 clones, over 55% of them singletons. Study-wide points: Generation probabilities were higher for clonotypes shared across all four sorted-subset donors than for unshared ones.

This chain joins TRBV7-9 and TRBJ2-1; either TRBD1 or TRBD2 may fit D (6 bases each). This TCR came from a woman in her 30s in good health. Source material: memory CD4+ T cells sorted from blood. The subset was: CD45RA-negative fraction. This CDR3 reads CASSPRGGSSYNEQFF. The CDR3 nucleotides are TGTGCCAGCAGCCCCAGAGGGGGGAGCTCCTACAATGAGCAGTTCTTC.